This T cell receptor beta chain was recorded in a study of OX40 agonist ivuxolimab in advanced cancers. Study-level information: While on treatment, patients had intravenous ivuxolimab at 0.01 to 10 mg/kg every 2 weeks.

CDR1 and CDR2 from the germline V gene are LGHNA and YNFKEQ. This CDR3 region has 11 residues. Trimming took off 9 bases at V and 5 bases at J, with 11 bases between the two ends. General study points: With doses of 0.1 to 3.0 mg/kg, CD4+ and CD8+ blood T cells had undergone clonal expansion by week 6. Also present in some nonresponders was a low level of normalized T-cell clonal expansion.

Concerning this clone itself: Antigen: not known.

TCRdb's table, derived via immunoSEQ multiplex PCR, lists solely in-frame clones and lacks some. The repertoire holds 65,000 or so clones, with 80% to 95% as singletons. The TCR sequence derives from an adult with an advanced solid tumor such as melanoma, head and neck, liver or kidney cancer. V usage is TRBV4-2 and J usage is TRBJ2-7; TRBD1 might be the D (6 bases). Sequenced material: CD4+ or CD8+ T cells sorted from blood, taken in a trial of the OX40 agonist ivuxolimab. The CDR3 is CASSGANEQYF. Written as DNA, the CDR3 is TGTGCCAGTTCAGGGGCGAACGAGCAGTACTTC.